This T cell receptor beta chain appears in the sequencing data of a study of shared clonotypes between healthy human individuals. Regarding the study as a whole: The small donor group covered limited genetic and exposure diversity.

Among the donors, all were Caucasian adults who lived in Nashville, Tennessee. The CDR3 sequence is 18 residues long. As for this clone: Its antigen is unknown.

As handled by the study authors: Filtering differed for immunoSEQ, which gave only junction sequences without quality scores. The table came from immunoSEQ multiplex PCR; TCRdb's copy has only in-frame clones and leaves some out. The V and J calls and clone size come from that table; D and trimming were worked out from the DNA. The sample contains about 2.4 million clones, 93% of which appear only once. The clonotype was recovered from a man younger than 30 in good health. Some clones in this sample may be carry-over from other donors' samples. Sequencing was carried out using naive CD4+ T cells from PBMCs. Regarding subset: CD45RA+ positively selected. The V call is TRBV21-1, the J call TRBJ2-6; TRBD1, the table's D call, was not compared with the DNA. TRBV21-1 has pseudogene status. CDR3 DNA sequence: TGTGCCAGCAGCAACTTAGGGGAAGTAAAGACTGGGGCCAACGTCCTGACTTTC. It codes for CASSNLGEVKTGANVLTF.